This T cell receptor beta chain was recorded in a study of T cell changes during pregnancy in multiple sclerosis. The V segment lost 8 bases and the J segment 5 bases; nucleotides outside the gene matches: 7. Germline lookup yields CDR1 LNHDA and CDR2 SQIVND (reference sequence). CDR3 size: 14 residues. The assay was immunoSEQ multiplex PCR, and TCRdb's table has in-frame clones only and misses some. The table shows over 60,000 clones, with 95% to 97% occurring only once. The clonotype originates from a female donor with multiple sclerosis, enrolled in a pregnancy study. Sequencing used CD8+ T cells from peripheral blood mononuclear cells, obtained after pregnancy. This chain connects TRBV19 to TRBJ2-4; 9 positions agree with TRBD1. The CDR3 nucleotides are TGTGCCAGTGGAGTCCGGGACAGGGAAAACATTCAGTACTTC. This sequence encodes CASGVRDRENIQYF.